The 24 T cell receptor beta chains presented below share a single source sample, sequenced in a study of blood T cell repertoires in COVID-19. The assay was immunoSEQ multiplex PCR, and TCRdb's table has in-frame clones only and misses some. The sample lists 150,000 to 200,000 clones; 85% to 95% were seen once. Material: peripheral blood. These receptor sequences come from a man in his forties or fifties with acute or convalescent COVID-19.

The genes are TRBV25-1 and TRBJ1-4; D not resolved. CDR3 length equals 14 residues. Trimming cost V 4 bases and J 6 bases, with 12 bases left between them. Germline V CDR1 and CDR2: MGHDK, SYGVNS. CDR3 protein: CASSAIPQDEKLFF. Here the CDR3 DNA reads TGTGCCAGCAGTGCCATACCCCAGGATGAAAAACTGTTTTTT. Full variable domain (missing parts from reference TRBV25-1 and TRBJ1-4): EADIYQTPRYLVIGTGKKITLECSQTMGHDKMYWYQQDPGMELHLIHYSYGVNSTEKGDLSSESTVSRIRTEHFPLTLESARPSHTSQYLCASSAIPQDEKLFFGSGTQLSVL.

The CDR3 nucleotides read TGTGCCAGCAGCAGACAGGGGTACGGCTATGGCTACACCTTC. Protein product: CASSRQGYGYGYTF. This rearrangement joins TRBV28 to TRBJ1-2; 8 bases align to TRBD1. The germline gives CDR1 MDHEN, CDR2 SYDVKM. CDR3 length: 14 amino acids. V lost 6 bases, J lost 4 bases, and 7 bases stayed unmatched.

The chain has TRBV2 and TRBJ2-7; 8 bases line up with TRBD1. V gave up 7 bases and J gave up 7 bases; unmatched junction bases: 12. Germline CDR1 reads SNHLY; CDR2 reads FYNNEI. This CDR3 has 14 residues. The CDR3 region has the DNA TGTGCCAGCAAAGGGGGGACAGGCGTAAGAGAGCAGTACGTC. Translated: CASKGGTGVREQYV.

V and J are TRBV5-1 and TRBJ1-2; 8 bases are a match to TRBD1. Losses at the gene ends were 7 bases for V and 2 bases for J; bases not matched to a gene: 1. This CDR3 comprises 12 residues. The germline gives CDR1 SGHRS, CDR2 YFSETQ. CDR3 amino acids: CASRTGNYGYTF. The DNA for the CDR3 is TGCGCCAGCCGGACAGGGAACTATGGCTACACCTTC.

The CDR3 coding sequence is TGTGCCACCGGCAGGGGCTCTGGAAACACCATATATTTT. It specifies CATGRGSGNTIYF. The chain employs TRBV10-3 and TRBJ1-3, with D tentatively TRBD1 (6 bases). The CDR3 is 13 amino acids. Trimming shortened V by 10 bases and J by 0 bases, and 10 bases separated the two germline ends. The germline V gene has CDR1 ENHRY and CDR2 SYGVKD.

The rearrangement links TRBV11-2 to TRBJ1-5; TRBD1 matches 7 bases. From germline, CDR1 is SGHAT and CDR2 FQNNGV. Trimming removed 7 bases from V and 7 bases from J; junction bases left unmatched: 7. There are 13 residues in the CDR3. The DNA for the CDR3 is TGTGCCAGCACTCGACAGGGAGACCAGCCCCAGCATTTT. Translation: CASTRQGDQPQHF.

CDR3 bases: TGTGCCAGCAGCCACCTAGCGGGAGGCACCGGGGAGCTGTTTTTT. Translating gives CASSHLAGGTGELFF. The chain uses TRBV3-1 (or the pseudogene TRBV3-2) and TRBJ2-2; TRBD2 aligns across 11 bases. V gave up 3 bases and J gave up 4 bases; unmatched junction bases: 1. This CDR3 region has 15 residues. In germline, CDR1 is LGHDT, CDR2 YNNKEL (reference sequence).

The rearrangement uses TRBV3-1 (or the pseudogene TRBV3-2) and TRBJ1-2; D unresolved. The CDR3 covers 17 residues. Trimming removed 0 bases at V and 2 bases at J, with 16 bases between. The V gene's germline CDR1 is LGHDT and CDR2 YNNKEL (reference sequence). For the CDR3, the DNA is TGTGCCAGCAGCCAAGATCGCGAGGGCCCAGAGAACTATGGCTACACCTTC. Translating it yields CASSQDREGPENYGYTF.

This chain uses TRBV9 with TRBJ1-2; D gene uncertain. Trimming stripped 2 bases from V and 2 bases from J, with 19 bases between. There are 17 residues in the CDR3. Germline V CDR1 and CDR2: SGDLS, YYNGEE. The CDR3 spells CASSVHLVVQPNYGYTF. Here the CDR3 DNA reads TGTGCCAGCAGCGTTCATCTAGTGGTCCAGCCCAACTATGGCTACACCTTC.

This clone was recorded once. The CDR3 loop is CAWSFGQGYEQYF. The CDR3 DNA sequence: TGTGCCTGGAGTTTTGGACAGGGCTACGAGCAGTACTTC. The chain couples TRBV30 to TRBJ2-7; 8 nucleotides match TRBD1. CDR1 and CDR2 from the germline V gene are GTSNPN and SVGIG (reference sequence). Trimming took 2 bases from V and 3 from J; bases not matched to a gene: 3. There are 13 residues in the CDR3.

This clone has just a few counts. The V gene is TRBV3-1 (or the pseudogene TRBV3-2), the J gene TRBJ2-7; 9 bases are shared with TRBD2. With 4 bases clipped from V and 1 base from J, the junction kept 5 bases outside the gene matches. The CDR3 extends over 15 amino acids. Germline CDR1 and CDR2: LGHDT and YNNKEL (reference sequence). For the CDR3, the DNA is TGTGCCAGCAGCCCTGGACTAGCGAGATCCTACGAGCAGTACTTC. It specifies CASSPGLARSYEQYF.

The DNA of the CDR3 is TGTGCCAGCAGTTATTCCTCCCAGGGGGCCTGGTACGAGCAGTACGTC. Protein product: CASSYSSQGAWYEQYV. This rearrangement joins TRBV6-2 or TRBV6-3 to TRBJ2-7; 8 bases agree with TRBD1. The CDR3 length is 16 residues. The germline V gene encodes CDR1 MNHEY and CDR2 SVGEGT. The V segment lost 3 bases and the J segment 4 bases; nucleotides outside the gene matches: 11.

The chain recombines TRBV16 with TRBJ1-6; D is ambiguous. The germline V gene encodes CDR1 KGHSY and CDR2 FQNENV. CDR3 length: 14 residues. Between the trimmed V and J ends, which lost 3 bases and 8 bases, there was a span of 11 bases. DNA for the CDR3: TGTGCCAGCAGCCACTTACAGAGGGATTCACCCCTCCACTTT. Translating gives CASSHLQRDSPLHF. Supplemented by reference TRBV16 and TRBJ1-6, the full variable domain reads GEEVAQTPKHLVRGEGQKAKLYCAPIKGHSYVFWYQQVLKNEFKFLISFQNENVFDETGMPKERFSAKCLPNSPCSLEIQATKLEDSAVYFCASSHLQRDSPLHFGNGTRLTVT.

This chain uses TRBV3-1 (or the pseudogene TRBV3-2) with TRBJ2-4, with D tentatively TRBD2 (5 bases). The CDR3 consists of 20 residues. Germline CDR1 LGHDT, CDR2 YNNKEL (reference sequence). V lost 3 bases and J 1 base, leaving 25 bases between the germline ends. The CDR3 region is CASSHPDSGFYGYAKNIQYF. Written as DNA, the CDR3 is TGTGCCAGCAGCCACCCCGACTCGGGATTCTACGGTTATGCCAAAAACATTCAGTACTTC.

The chain combines TRBV19 with TRBJ1-1, with D hard to call. CDR3 length equals 12 residues. CDR1 LNHDA and CDR2 SQIVND come from the germline V gene (reference sequence). Trimming took 3 bases from V and 7 from J, leaving 9 bases between them. CDR3 sequence (DNA): TGTGCCAGTAGTATTCGGTCAGGTGAAGCTTTCTTT. Amino acid sequence: CASSIRSGEAFF.

This rearrangement joins TRBV4-1 to TRBJ2-5, with 9 positions matching TRBD2. Germline V lookup: CDR1 MGHRA, CDR2 YSYEKL. J was trimmed by 1 base and V by 2 bases; bases with no gene match: 8. This CDR3 is 17 amino acids long. CDR3 sequence reads: CASSQRAGGAFQETQYF. The CDR3 coding sequence is TGCGCCAGCAGCCAAAGGGCGGGGGGGGCCTTCCAAGAGACCCAGTACTTC.

This rearrangement joins TRBV5-1 to TRBJ2-7; the match to TRBD2 covers 9 bases. V lost 5 bases and J lost 3; bases outside the gene matches: 3. Per germline, CDR1 SGHRS and CDR2 YFSETQ. The CDR3 extends over 13 amino acids. CDR3 amino acids: CASRPSGVYEQYF. DNA for the CDR3: TGCGCCAGCAGGCCTAGCGGGGTCTACGAGCAGTACTTC.

The chain carries TRBV27 and TRBJ1-4, with 8 nucleotides matching TRBD1. Germline-derived CDR1 and CDR2 are MNHEY and SMNVEV (reference sequence). The length of the CDR3 is 16 residues. The V and J ends lost 5 bases and 7 bases, in that order; junction bases with no gene match: 12. The CDR3 reads CASSLTMDRAREKLFF. CDR3 in DNA: TGTGCCAGCAGTCTCACCATGGACAGGGCTCGTGAAAAACTGTTTTTT.

The chain links TRBV21-1 to TRBJ2-3; no check of the table's D call, TRBD2, against the DNA was made. TRBV21-1 is a pseudogene segment. The CDR3 totals 17 residues. The CDR3 spells CASTTVRHPGGTDTQYF. Here the CDR3 DNA reads TGTGCCAGCACAACCGTCCGACACCCGGGGGGCACAGATACGCAGTATTTT.

The chain combines TRBV3-1 (or the pseudogene TRBV3-2) with TRBJ1-2; maybe TRBD1 (5 bases). The germline V and J ends were trimmed by 1 base and 6 bases, with 18 bases remaining between them. Germline CDR1 is LGHDT and CDR2 is YNNKEL (reference sequence). This CDR3 has 16 residues. For the CDR3, the DNA is TGTGCCAGCAGCCAAGCGCTGGATACAGGAGCCAATGGCTACACCTTC. Its translation is CASSQALDTGANGYTF.

The chain recombines TRBV5-1 with TRBJ2-7; D is possibly TRBD1 (5 bases). In germline, CDR1 is SGHRS, CDR2 YFSETQ. The V and J ends lost 0 bases and 4 bases respectively, with 14 bases between them. The length of the CDR3 is 15 residues. In nucleotides, the CDR3 is TGCGCCAGCAGCTTGGGTGACAGCTTCTTTTACGAGCAGTACTTC. It codes for CASSLGDSFFYEQYF.

Only one count was recorded for this clone. V and J are TRBV7-3 and TRBJ2-5, with 7 positions matching TRBD2. Germline assignment: CDR1 SGHTA and CDR2 FQGTGA. The ends lost 5 bases at V and 1 base at J; junction bases unmatched: 7. This CDR3 is 15 amino acids long. The CDR3 DNA sequence: TGTGCCAGCAGCCCCGGACTAGGATTCCAAGAGACCCAGTACTTC. Translation: CASSPGLGFQETQYF.

This chain joins TRBV4-3 and TRBJ1-6; a weak D match, TRBD1 (6 bases). In germline, CDR1 is LGHNA, CDR2 YSLEER. This CDR3 is built from 21 residues. V dropped 0 bases and J dropped 6 bases, with 27 bases sitting between them. The CDR3 coding sequence is TGCGCCAGCAGCCAAGATAGGAGTAGCGGGACAAGGATGATTATTAATTCACCCCTCCACTTT. Protein: CASSQDRSSGTRMIINSPLHF.

As for this clone: An end of the junction differs from the germline gene, which may be a read error. At the DNA level, this CDR3 is encoded by other sequences in the same sample as well. This chain joins TRBV5-1 and TRBJ2-1; 10 nucleotides align to TRBD2. The germline gives CDR1 SGHRS, CDR2 YFSETQ. This CDR3 has 17 amino acids. As DNA, the CDR3 is TGCGCTAGCAGCTTGGCCGTACTAGCGGGGAGGCCCGATGAGCAGTTCTTC. Protein: CASSLAVLAGRPDEQFF. Supplemented by reference TRBV5-1 and TRBJ2-1, the full variable domain reads KAGVTQTPRYLIKTRGQQVTLSCSPISGHRSVSWYQQTPGQGLQFLFEYFSETQRNKGNFPGRFSGRQFSNSRSEMNVSTLELGDSALYLCASSLAVLAGRPDEQFFGPGTRLTVL.